This entry describes one T cell receptor (beta chain). Germline values: CDR1 SGHTA, CDR2 FQGNSA. The CDR3 consists of 15 residues. V lost 0 bases and J 3 bases, leaving 12 bases between the germline ends. The data were produced by immunoSEQ multiplex PCR, yet TCRdb's version contains in-frame clones alone and is incomplete. The sample carries 9,000 to 9,500 clones, 89% recorded once. Blood CD4+ CD25-high CD127-low regulatory T cells supplied the genomic DNA template. This record comes from a study of regulatory and conventional T cells in RAG deficiency. This same sample was also taken into another study, of regulatory T cells. This second study says: Primers: 52 TRBV forward and 13 TRBJ reverse.

The chain is built from TRBV7-2 and TRBJ2-7, with D unresolved. Sequencing was performed on Tregs sorted from blood. The sequence derives from a human donor in good health. DNA for the CDR3: TGTGCCAGCAGCTTAGCCGGCGTTAAACTCTACGAGCAGTACTTC. Amino acids: CASSLAGVKLYEQYF.